This TCR beta chain was identified during a study of blood T cell repertoires in COVID-19. Study-wide background: T cells, B-cell-depleted T cells, or PBMCs provided the cDNA or gDNA that served as material.

The method was immunoSEQ multiplex PCR; TCRdb's version includes in-frame clones alone and lacks a portion of them. This sample has about 150,000 clones, with 84% found just once. Deletions cut 1 base from V and 4 bases from J, with 10 bases between. This CDR3 contains 15 residues. The germline V gene encodes CDR1 SGHAT and CDR2 FQNNGV. Sequenced material: PBMCs or T cells enriched from blood (not recorded which). The genes are TRBV11-2 and TRBJ2-2; perhaps TRBD2 as D (6 bases). The source is a woman in her forties or fifties with acute COVID-19. The CDR3 DNA sequence: TGTGCCAGCAGCTTAGGGGGGAGGAGCACCGGGGAGCTGTTTTTT. This codes for CASSLGGRSTGELFF.